Listed here are 8 T cell receptor beta chains from one sample, sequenced in a study of T cells in Graves' hyperthyroidism and ophthalmopathy. RNA transcripts were the template for amplifying TCR beta CDR3 regions. Researchers ran a first-round RT-PCR on the TCR CDR3 using the HTBI primer set. TCRdb re-derived calls from the multiplex PCR reads in MiXCR, one entry per CDR3 protein. The table has under 700,000 distinct CDR3 sequences, about 43% seen once; the top ten hold 8.2%. Sequenced material: peripheral blood or thyroid tissue (not recorded which). The receptor source for this set is a woman aged 18-29 years with Graves' hyperthyroidism.

This clonotype was detected many times. The V and J genes are TRBV7-3 and TRBJ1-2; D is possibly TRBD1 (5 bases). This CDR3 spans 13 amino acids. Germline CDR1 is SGHTA and CDR2 is FQGTGA. Trimming removed 5 bases from V and 6 bases from J, with 13 bases in between. The CDR3 reads CASSLERGHGYTF. Here the CDR3 DNA reads TGTGCCAGCAGCCTAGAGCGGGGACATGGCTACACCTTC.

A remark on this clonotype: A junction end diverges from the germline sequence, so it may reflect a read error. The chain recombines TRBV10-3 with TRBJ1-3; 8 bases line up with TRBD1. Looked up from germline, CDR1 is ENHRY and CDR2 is SYGVKD. This CDR3 spans 17 amino acids. The CDR3: CASSEADRAFSGNTIYF. The DNA for the CDR3 is TGTGCCAGCAGTGAAGCGGACAGGGCTTTCTCTGGAAACACCATATATTTT.

The rearrangement uses TRBV20-1 and TRBJ2-7; TRBD2 matches at 8 bases. The CDR3 has 14 amino acids. V trimming: 0 bases; J trimming: 4 bases; junction bases outside the gene matches: 5. Germline assignment: CDR1 DFQATT and CDR2 SNEGSKA (reference sequence). CDR3 in amino acids: CSAREGTRSYEQYF. The CDR3 region has the DNA TGCAGTGCTAGAGAGGGGACTAGATCGTACGAGCAGTACTTC.

This clonotype was seen repeatedly, ten times or more. The chain couples TRBV9 to TRBJ1-1; D gene ambiguous. Trimming cost V 0 bases and J 7 bases, with 7 bases left between them. In germline, CDR1 is SGDLS, CDR2 YYNGEE. The CDR3 is made up of 12 amino acids. The CDR3 DNA reads as TGTGCCAGCAGCGTAGTAACGGGTGAAGCTTTCTTT. This gives the protein CASSVVTGEAFF.

There are a few counts of this clonotype. The V call is TRBV5-1, the J call TRBJ1-2; 9 nucleotides align to TRBD1. The V and J ends lost 5 bases and 4 bases, in that order; junction bases with no gene match: 6. The CDR3 totals 14 residues. Germline CDR1 SGHRS, CDR2 YFSETQ. CDR3 bases: TGCGCCAGCAGAGTGGACAGGGGCGTCTATGGCTACACCTTC. Protein: CASRVDRGVYGYTF.

This clonotype was observed a handful of times. The rearrangement joins TRBV15 to TRBJ2-6; D could derive from TRBD1 or TRBD2 (6 bases each). CDR3 length: 14 amino acids. V lost 0 bases to trimming and J lost 7 bases, with 7 bases between them. The germline gives CDR1 LNHNV, CDR2 YYDKDF (reference sequence). The CDR3 nucleotides read TGTGCCACCAGCAGAGACGGGGGCGCCAACGTCCTGACTTTC. This gives the protein CATSRDGGANVLTF.

The chain couples TRBV6-2 or TRBV6-3 to TRBJ2-5; 11 nucleotides line up with TRBD2. Trimming cost V 2 bases and J 2 bases; bases outside gene matches: 4. CDR1 and CDR2 (germline): MNHEY, SVGEGT. This CDR3 contains 16 residues. CDR3 nucleotides: TGTGCCAGCAGTTACACGGGACTAGCGGATCAAGAGACCCAGTACTTC. Protein: CASSYTGLADQETQYF.

This clonotype showed up just once. The chain joins TRBV6-5 to TRBJ1-2; 8 nucleotides align to TRBD1. The CDR3 runs to 14 residues. Germline V gives CDR1 MNHEY, CDR2 SVGAGI. V lost 2 bases and J lost 8; bases outside the gene matches: 7. The CDR3, as DNA: TGTGCCAGCAGTTACGGACAGGGCCTAGGGGGCTACACCTTC. It codes for CASSYGQGLGGYTF.